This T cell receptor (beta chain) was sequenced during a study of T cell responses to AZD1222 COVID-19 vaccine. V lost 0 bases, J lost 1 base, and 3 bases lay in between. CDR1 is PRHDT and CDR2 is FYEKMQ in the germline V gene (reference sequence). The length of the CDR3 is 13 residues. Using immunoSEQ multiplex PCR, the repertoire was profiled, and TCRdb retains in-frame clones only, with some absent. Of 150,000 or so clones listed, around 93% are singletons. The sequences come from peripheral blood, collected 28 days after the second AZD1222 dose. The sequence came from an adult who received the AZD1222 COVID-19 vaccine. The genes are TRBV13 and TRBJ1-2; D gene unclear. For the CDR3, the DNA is TGTGCCAGCAGCTTAGGCCTTAACTATGGCTACACCTTC. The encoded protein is CASSLGLNYGYTF.